This T cell receptor (beta chain) was identified during a study of blood T cell repertoires in COVID-19. Across the study: The origin of the acute and convalescent COVID-19 samples was the United States, Italy and Spain. T cells, B-cell-depleted T cells, or PBMCs supplied cDNA or gDNA.

Source study methods: Amplification of reference gene primers provided the estimated nucleated cell counts. Assay: immunoSEQ multiplex PCR; the TCRdb copy retains only in-frame clones and omits some. V and J calls and clone size are given by that table; D and trimming were obtained from the DNA. The repertoire consists of just under 30,000 clones, with 85% to 90% occurring once and the leading ten covering about 15%. The germline V and J ends were trimmed by 6 bases and 3 bases, with 11 bases remaining between them. The CDR3 covers 13 residues. CDR1 and CDR2 (germline): MDHEN, SYDVKM. This TCR derives from a man older than 75 with acute or convalescent COVID-19. The chain couples TRBV28 to TRBJ1-1; no firm D call. Sequenced sample: peripheral blood. CDR3 sequence reads: CASRGRSDTEAFF. In nucleotides, the CDR3 is TGTGCCAGCAGGGGGAGGTCGGACACTGAAGCTTTCTTT.